A selection of T cell receptor beta chains follows, all from one sample in a study of cytomegalovirus exposure and HLA in healthy donors. TCRdb's table, derived via immunoSEQ multiplex PCR, lists solely in-frame clones and lacks some. There are around 120,000 clones in the sample; 60% to 85% occur only once, and approximately 6% lies in the top ten. The specimen was PBMCs. The receptors here all came from a middle-aged woman in good health and CMV-seronegative. The CDR3 runs from the conserved cysteine through the conserved F or W. Fields, in order: D gene, J gene, V gene, clone size, CDR3 DNA, CDR3 protein. A D gene is named only where the DNA matches it firmly. Not every row has a clone size; where given, it reads once, few, many or a size class.

.	TRBJ1-2	TRBV28	once	TGTGCCAGCAGTTTGGGGGGGATTATCTATGGCTACACCTTC	CASSLGGIIYGYTF
.	TRBJ1-2	TRBV27	.	TGTGCCAGCAGTAAACAGGCCGCGTCTAACTATGGCTACACCTTC	CASSKQAASNYGYTF
TRBD2	TRBJ2-1	TRBV11-2	.	TGTGCCAGCAGCAGAGGGACTAGCGTTCAGCAGTTCTTC	CASSRGTSVQQFF
.	TRBJ2-5	TRBV19	.	TGTGCCAGTAGTAGGGTGGGAGCAGCCCAAGAGACCCAGTACTTC	CASSRVGAAQETQYF
.	TRBJ2-7	TRBV2	few	TGTGCCAGCAGTGAAGCGCGGGGACCCCACTACGAGCAGTACTTC	CASSEARGPHYEQYF
TRBD2	TRBJ2-7	TRBV10-1	.	TGCGCCAGCAGTCCCGGGACTAGCGGGAAGTTGCACTTC	CASSPGTSGKLHF
.	TRBJ1-1	TRBV19	.	TGTGCCAGTAGTATTGGGGGGGGGTACGCTGAAGCTTTCTTT	CASSIGGGYAEAFF
.	TRBJ2-6	TRBV19	.	TGTGCCAGTAGTACCCCCCTTGGCTCTGGGGCCAACGGCCTGACTTTC	CASSTPLGSGANGLTF
TRBD2	TRBJ2-1	TRBV6-6	once	TGTGCCAGCAGATTAGACTGGGGGGGTAATGAGCAGTTCTTC	CASRLDWGGNEQFF
TRBD2	TRBJ2-3	TRBV11-2	.	TGTGCCAGCAGCTTAGAGACTAGCGGGACGCAGTATTTT	CASSLETSGTQYF
.	TRBJ1-1	TRBV15	once	TGTGCCACCAGCAGAGATCTAAGCTATGAAGCTTTCTTT	CATSRDLSYEAFF
TRBD2	TRBJ2-1	TRBV27	once	TGTGCCAGCACCCGATTTTCGCCCCGACTAGCGGGAGGCGTACGGTACCACAATGAGCAGTTCTTC	CASTRFSPRLAGGVRYHNEQFF
.	TRBJ1-2	TRBV7-9	.	TGTGCCAGCAGCCCGCTGAACGGGAACTATGGCTACACCTTC	CASSPLNGNYGYTF
.	TRBJ2-7	TRBV28	.	TGTGCCAGCAGTTACTCTATATGGGGGGACGAGCAGTACTTC	CASSYSIWGDEQYF
.	TRBJ2-1	TRBV25-1	once	TGTGCCAGCAGTAGTACGGGAGAAGGACCGATCTTC	CASSSTGEGPIF
.	TRBJ2-1	TRBV9	.	TGTGCCAGCAGCGTAACCGCCAGGGGATACAATGAGCAGTTCTTC	CASSVTARGYNEQFF